Following are 11 T cell receptor beta chains from one sample sequenced in a study of T cells after yellow fever vaccination. MiXCR, run by TCRdb on the 5' RACE reads, gives a single entry per CDR3 protein. The sample holds around 340,000 distinct CDR3 sequences; around 13% are singletons and the top ten take 2.5% to 3.5%. The sequencing used CD4+ T cells sorted from PBMCs, collected 15 days after the yellow fever booster vaccination. These receptor sequences come from a man between 18 and 29 years old who received the YFV17D yellow fever vaccine.

This clonotype turned up a few times. This rearrangement joins TRBV20-1 to TRBJ1-2; D is undetermined. The V end lost 4 bases, the J end lost 3 bases, and 9 bases lay between the germline ends. The CDR3 sequence is 12 residues long. Germline CDR1 reads DFQATT; CDR2 reads SNEGSKA (reference sequence). CDR3 protein: CSAITTDYGYTF. CDR3 coding DNA: TGCAGTGCTATCACTACAGACTATGGCTACACCTTC.

The J gene is TRBJ2-2, the V gene TRBV5-1; tentatively, D is TRBD1 (6 bases). This CDR3 has 14 residues. The V and J ends lost 4 bases and 7 bases respectively, with 14 bases between them. The V gene's germline CDR1 is SGHRS and CDR2 YFSETQ. The CDR3 region is CASSPAGAGGELFF. Written as DNA, the CDR3 is TGCGCCAGCAGCCCAGCAGGGGCCGGCGGGGAGCTGTTTTTT.

The CDR3 here is CASSLAAPGLNTEAFF. CDR3 DNA: TGCGCCAGCAGCTTGGCCGCCCCGGGGTTGAACACTGAAGCTTTCTTT. V usage is TRBV5-1 and J usage is TRBJ1-1; D gene uncertain. CDR1 and CDR2 from the germline V gene are SGHRS and YFSETQ. The CDR3 extends over 16 amino acids. Trimming stripped 0 bases from V and 0 bases from J, with 12 bases between.

J is TRBJ1-4 and V is TRBV5-6; D not certain. The CDR3 runs to 12 residues. Germline assignment: CDR1 SGHDT and CDR2 YYEEEE. Between the trimmed V and J ends, which lost 2 bases and 7 bases, there was a span of 6 bases. In DNA, the CDR3 is TGTGCCAGCAGCTTCGGGATTGAAAAACTGTTTTTT. This translates into CASSFGIEKLFF. The whole variable domain, remainder taken from reference TRBV5-6 and TRBJ1-4, is DAGVTQSPTHLIKTRGQQVTLRCSPKSGHDTVSWYQQALGQGPQFIFQYYEEEERQRGNFPDRFSGHQFPNYSSELNVNALLLGDSALYLCASSFGIEKLFFGSGTQLSVL.

A few counts support this clonotype. This chain joins TRBV6-1 and TRBJ2-1; 8 bases align to TRBD1. The germline gives CDR1 MNHNS, CDR2 SASEGT. There are 15 residues in the CDR3. V was clipped by 5 bases and J by 5 bases; unmatched bases: 8. This chain's CDR3 is CASSLRTGPNNEQFF. The CDR3 region has the DNA TGTGCCAGCAGTCTACGGACAGGGCCGAACAATGAGCAGTTCTTC.

Only a few counts were recorded for this clonotype. The chain uses TRBV4-1 and TRBJ1-2; D might be TRBD1 (5 bases). Trimming cost V 0 bases and J 2 bases, with 10 bases left between them. This CDR3 is 15 amino acids long. CDR1 is MGHRA and CDR2 is YSYEKL in the germline V gene. The CDR3, as DNA: TGCGCCAGCAGCCAAGATAGGGGCGAGAACTATGGCTACACCTTC. Amino acids: CASSQDRGENYGYTF.

This clonotype occurred a few times. This chain joins TRBV18 and TRBJ2-5; D is undetermined. The germline V gene has CDR1 KGHSH and CDR2 LQKENI. Trimming removed 3 bases from V and 5 bases from J, with 10 bases in between. The CDR3 length is 13 residues. CDR3 DNA: TGTGCCAGCTCACCCACGCCCGGGGAGACCCAGTACTTC. Translation gives CASSPTPGETQYF.

The rearrangement joins TRBV20-1 to TRBJ2-4, with 9 nucleotides matching TRBD1. CDR1 is DFQATT, CDR2 SNEGSKA, per germline (reference sequence). The CDR3 has 13 residues. Germline trimming cut 4 bases from V and 8 bases from J; bases unmatched to any gene: 6. The CDR3 DNA reads as TGCAGTGCTACAGGGACAGGGATGTACATTCAGTACTTC. The encoded protein is CSATGTGMYIQYF.

The rearrangement links TRBV7-2 to TRBJ2-2, with 8 bases identical to TRBD2. V shed 5 bases and J 4 bases; nucleotides not matched to a gene: 6. CDR3 length: 15 residues. Germline V gene data show CDR1 as SGHTA and CDR2 as FQGNSA. CDR3 amino acids: CASSRGGLGTGELFF. Here the CDR3 DNA reads TGTGCCAGCAGCCGCGGGGGGCTGGGCACCGGGGAGCTGTTTTTT.

The chain carries TRBV12-3 or TRBV12-4 and TRBJ1-5, with a weak D call TRBD1 (5 bases). V lost 6 bases and J 3 bases, leaving 12 bases between the germline ends. The CDR3 covers 14 residues. The DNA of the CDR3 is TGTGCCAGCAGGGGGGGGAGTGACAATCAGCCCCAGCATTTT. This sequence encodes CASRGGSDNQPQHF.

This clonotype was detected a few times. The chain recombines TRBV12-3 or TRBV12-4 with TRBJ1-6; TRBD1 matches 8 bases. The CDR3 is 15 amino acids. The junction had 7 bases not matched to a gene; V was cut back by 7 bases and J by 5 bases. CDR3 amino acids: CASKTGEGDNSPLHF. CDR3 nucleotides: TGTGCCAGCAAGACAGGGGAAGGAGATAATTCACCCCTCCACTTT.